This T cell receptor (beta chain) is from a study of blood T cell repertoires in COVID-19. About the research overall: Samples representing acute and convalescent COVID-19 were sourced from the United States, Italy and Spain. T cells, B-cell-depleted T cells, or PBMCs provided the cDNA or gDNA that served as material.

Authors' methods: Amplification of reference gene primers provided the estimated nucleated cell counts. Assay used: immunoSEQ multiplex PCR; TCRdb lists only in-frame clones, some missing. V and J calls and clone size follow that table, whereas D and trimming were derived from the DNA. The sample carries 250,000 or so clones, about 83% recorded once. The TCR comes from a human donor in a cohort sampled during active COVID-19. The sample consisted of peripheral blood.

CDR3 residues: CASSPRPRGHRNQPQHF. The CDR3 region has the DNA TGTGCCAGCAGCCCGAGGCCTAGGGGGCATCGGAATCAGCCCCAGCATTTT. The chain joins TRBV11-2 to TRBJ1-5, with TRBD1 matching over 7 bases. Germline V gene data show CDR1 as SGHAT and CDR2 as FQNNGV. The V and J ends lost 5 bases and 4 bases, in that order; junction bases with no gene match: 14. The CDR3 length is 17 residues.